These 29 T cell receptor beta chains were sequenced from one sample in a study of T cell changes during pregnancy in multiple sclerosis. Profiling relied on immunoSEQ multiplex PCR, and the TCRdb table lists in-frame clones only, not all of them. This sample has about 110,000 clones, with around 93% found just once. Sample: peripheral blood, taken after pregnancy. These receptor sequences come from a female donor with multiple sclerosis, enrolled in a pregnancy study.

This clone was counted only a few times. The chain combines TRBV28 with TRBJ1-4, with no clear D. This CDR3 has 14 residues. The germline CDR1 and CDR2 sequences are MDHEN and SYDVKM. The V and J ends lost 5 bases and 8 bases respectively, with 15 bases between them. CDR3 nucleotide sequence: TGTGCCAGCAGTCCTGCCTGGAGGGAGGAAAAACTGTTTTTT. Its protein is CASSPAWREEKLFF.

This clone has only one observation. The CDR3 loop reads CASSLNSGGSGANVLTF. CDR3 nucleotide sequence: TGTGCCAGTAGTCTCAATTCAGGGGGCTCAGGGGCCAACGTCCTGACTTTC. This chain joins TRBV19 and TRBJ2-6; 8 bases map to TRBD1. Germline V gene lookup returns CDR1 LNHDA and CDR2 SQIVND (reference sequence). The length of the CDR3 is 17 residues. J gave up 4 bases and V 5 bases, and 10 bases lay outside the gene matches.

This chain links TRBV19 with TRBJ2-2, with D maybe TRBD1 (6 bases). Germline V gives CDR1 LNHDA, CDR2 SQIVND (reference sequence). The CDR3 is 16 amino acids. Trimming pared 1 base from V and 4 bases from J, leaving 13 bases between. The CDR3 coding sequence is TGTGCCAGTAGTATAGTCAGGGGCGCGGGCACCGGGGAGCTGTTTTTT. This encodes CASSIVRGAGTGELFF. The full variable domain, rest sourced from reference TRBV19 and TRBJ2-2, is DGGITQSPKYLFRKEGQNVTLSCEQNLNHDAMYWYRQDPGQGLRLIYYSQIVNDFQKGDIAEGYSVSREKKESFPLTVTSAQKNPTAFYLCASSIVRGAGTGELFFGEGSRLTVL.

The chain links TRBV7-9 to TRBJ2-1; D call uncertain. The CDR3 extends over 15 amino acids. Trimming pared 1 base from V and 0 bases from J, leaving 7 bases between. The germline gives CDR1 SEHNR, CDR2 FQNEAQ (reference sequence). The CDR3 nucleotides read TGTGCCAGCAGCTTAGATCGGAGCTCCTACAATGAGCAGTTCTTC. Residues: CASSLDRSSYNEQFF.

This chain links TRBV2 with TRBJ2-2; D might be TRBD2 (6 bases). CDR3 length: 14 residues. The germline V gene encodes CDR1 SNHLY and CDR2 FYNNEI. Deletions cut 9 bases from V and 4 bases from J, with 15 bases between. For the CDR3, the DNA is TGTGCCAGGTTCCGGGACTTACTCACCGGGGAGCTGTTTTTT. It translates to CARFRDLLTGELFF.

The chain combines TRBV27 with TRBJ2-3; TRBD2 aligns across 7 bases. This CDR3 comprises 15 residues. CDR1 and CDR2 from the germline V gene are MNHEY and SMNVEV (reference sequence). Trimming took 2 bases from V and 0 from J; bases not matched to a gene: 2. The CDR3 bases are TGTGCCAGCAGTTTACTAGCGGAAAGCACAGATACGCAGTATTTT. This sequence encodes CASSLLAESTDTQYF.

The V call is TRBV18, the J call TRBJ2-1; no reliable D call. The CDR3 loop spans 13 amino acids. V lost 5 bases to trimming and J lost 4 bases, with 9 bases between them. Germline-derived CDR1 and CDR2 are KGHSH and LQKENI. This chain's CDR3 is CASSLQLYNEQFF. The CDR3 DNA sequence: TGTGCCAGCTCATTACAGCTATACAATGAGCAGTTCTTC.

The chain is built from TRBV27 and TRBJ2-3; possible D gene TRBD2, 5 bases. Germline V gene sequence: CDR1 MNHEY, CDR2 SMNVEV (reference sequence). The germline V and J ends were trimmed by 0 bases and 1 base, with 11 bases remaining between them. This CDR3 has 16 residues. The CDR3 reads CASSLSPGWGTDTQYF. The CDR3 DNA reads TGTGCCAGCAGTTTATCGCCGGGGTGGGGCACAGATACGCAGTATTTT.

As DNA, the CDR3 is TGTGCCAGCAGTGACAGGGTTATCTACGAGCAGTACTTC. Translating it yields CASSDRVIYEQYF. The gene calls are TRBV6-6 and TRBJ2-7; 7 nucleotides align to TRBD1. The V and J ends lost 5 bases and 3 bases, in that order; junction bases with no gene match: 4. The CDR3 has 13 amino acids. Germline values: CDR1 MNHNY, CDR2 SVGAGI (reference sequence).

DNA of the CDR3: TGCGCCAGCAGTCAGACAGGGCGAAACATTCAGTACTTC. This sequence encodes CASSQTGRNIQYF. The chain links TRBV23-1 to TRBJ2-4, with 7 bases identical to TRBD1. TRBV23-1 falls under the ORF class, with uncertain function. The CDR3 contains 13 residues. After removal of 3 bases from V and 6 bases from J, the junction contained 2 bases not matched to a gene.

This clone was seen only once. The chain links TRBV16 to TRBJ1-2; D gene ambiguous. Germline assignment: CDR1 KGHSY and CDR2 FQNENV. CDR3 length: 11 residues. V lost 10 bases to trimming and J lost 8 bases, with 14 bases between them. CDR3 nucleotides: TGTGCCATATCGCTTGCGGGGGGCTACACCTTC. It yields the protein CAISLAGGYTF.

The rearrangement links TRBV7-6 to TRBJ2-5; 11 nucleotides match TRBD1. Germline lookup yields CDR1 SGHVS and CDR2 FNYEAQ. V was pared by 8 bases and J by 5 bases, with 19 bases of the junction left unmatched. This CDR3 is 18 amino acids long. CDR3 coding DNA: TGTGCCAGCCGTCGTAACGGACAGGGGGCCCAGGGTGGGGAGACCCAGTACTTC. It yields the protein CASRRNGQGAQGGETQYF.

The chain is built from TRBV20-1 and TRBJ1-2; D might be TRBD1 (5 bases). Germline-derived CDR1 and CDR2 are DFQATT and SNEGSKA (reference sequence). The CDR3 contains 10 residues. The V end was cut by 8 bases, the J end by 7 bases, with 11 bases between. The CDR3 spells CSTLDSGYTF. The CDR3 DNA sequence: TGCAGTACCTTAGACAGTGGCTACACCTTC.

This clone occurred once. CDR3 sequence (DNA): TGTGCCAGCTGGATCCGGGACACCGGGGACAATGAGCAGTTCTTC. Translating it yields CASWIRDTGDNEQFF. The chain recombines TRBV18 with TRBJ2-1; possibly TRBD1 for D (6 bases). Germline V gene sequence: CDR1 KGHSH, CDR2 LQKENI. The CDR3 spans 15 residues. V was clipped by 7 bases and J by 5 bases, with 18 bases between them.

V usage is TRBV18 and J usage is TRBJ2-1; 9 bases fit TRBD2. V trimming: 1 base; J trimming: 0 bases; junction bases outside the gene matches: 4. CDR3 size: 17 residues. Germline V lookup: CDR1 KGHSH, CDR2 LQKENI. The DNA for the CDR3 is TGTGCCAGCTCACCACGGCCTAGCGGGAACTCCTACAATGAGCAGTTCTTC. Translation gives CASSPRPSGNSYNEQFF.

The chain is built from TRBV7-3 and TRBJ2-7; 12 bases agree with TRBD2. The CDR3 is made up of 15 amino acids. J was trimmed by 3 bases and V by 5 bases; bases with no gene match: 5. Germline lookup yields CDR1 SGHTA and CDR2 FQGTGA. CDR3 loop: CASSPLAGGLYEQYF. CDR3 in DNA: TGTGCCAGCAGCCCCCTAGCGGGGGGGCTCTACGAGCAGTACTTC.

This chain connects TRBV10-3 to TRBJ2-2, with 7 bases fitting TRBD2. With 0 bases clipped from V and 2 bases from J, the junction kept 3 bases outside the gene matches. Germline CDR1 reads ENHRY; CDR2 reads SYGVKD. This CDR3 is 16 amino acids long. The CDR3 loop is CAISESSGVNTGELFF. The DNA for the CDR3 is TGTGCCATCAGTGAGTCAAGCGGGGTCAACACCGGGGAGCTGTTTTTT.

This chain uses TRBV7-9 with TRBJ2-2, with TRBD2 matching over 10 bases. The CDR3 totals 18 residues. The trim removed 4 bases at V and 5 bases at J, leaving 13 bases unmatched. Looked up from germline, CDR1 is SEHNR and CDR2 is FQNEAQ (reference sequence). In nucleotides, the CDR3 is TGTGCCAGCAGCTCCCTGGCTAGCGGGGGTCTGGGGACCGGGGAGCTGTTTTTT. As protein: CASSSLASGGLGTGELFF. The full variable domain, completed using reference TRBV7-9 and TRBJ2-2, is DTGVSQNPRHKITKRGQNVTFRCDPISEHNRLYWYRQTLGQGPEFLTYFQNEAQLEKSRLLSDRFSAERPKGSFSTLEIQRTEQGDSAMYLCASSSLASGGLGTGELFFGEGSRLTVL.

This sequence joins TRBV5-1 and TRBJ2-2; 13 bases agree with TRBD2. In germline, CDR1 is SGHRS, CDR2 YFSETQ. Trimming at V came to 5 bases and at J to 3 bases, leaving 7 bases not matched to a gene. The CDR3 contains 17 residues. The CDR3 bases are TGCGCCAGCAGTCTAGGGACTAGCGGGGTTGACACCGGGGAGCTGTTTTTT. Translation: CASSLGTSGVDTGELFF.

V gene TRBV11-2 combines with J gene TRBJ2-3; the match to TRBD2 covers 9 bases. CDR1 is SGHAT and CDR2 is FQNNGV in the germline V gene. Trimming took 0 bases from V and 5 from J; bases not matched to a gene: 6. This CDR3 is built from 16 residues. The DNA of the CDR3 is TGTGCCAGCAGCTTAGATCTGGCGGGAGGGCTAGATACGCAGTATTTT. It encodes CASSLDLAGGLDTQYF.

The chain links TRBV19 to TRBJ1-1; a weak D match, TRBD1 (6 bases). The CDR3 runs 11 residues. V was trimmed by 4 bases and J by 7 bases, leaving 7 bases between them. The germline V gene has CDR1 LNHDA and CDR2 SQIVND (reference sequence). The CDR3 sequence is CASSKTGEAFF. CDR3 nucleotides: TGTGCCAGTAGTAAGACAGGTGAAGCTTTCTTT.

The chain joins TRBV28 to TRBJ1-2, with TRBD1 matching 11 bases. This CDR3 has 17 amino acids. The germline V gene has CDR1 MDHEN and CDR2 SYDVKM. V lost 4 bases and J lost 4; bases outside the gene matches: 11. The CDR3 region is CASSSPGQGVPSYGYTF. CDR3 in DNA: TGTGCCAGCAGTTCGCCGGGACAGGGGGTACCGTCCTATGGCTACACCTTC.

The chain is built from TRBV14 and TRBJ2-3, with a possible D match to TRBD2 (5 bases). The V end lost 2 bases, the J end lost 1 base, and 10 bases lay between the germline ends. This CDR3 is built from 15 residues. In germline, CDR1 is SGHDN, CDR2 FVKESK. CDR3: CASSQTSRGTDTQYF. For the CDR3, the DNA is TGTGCCAGCAGCCAAACTAGTCGGGGCACAGATACGCAGTATTTT.

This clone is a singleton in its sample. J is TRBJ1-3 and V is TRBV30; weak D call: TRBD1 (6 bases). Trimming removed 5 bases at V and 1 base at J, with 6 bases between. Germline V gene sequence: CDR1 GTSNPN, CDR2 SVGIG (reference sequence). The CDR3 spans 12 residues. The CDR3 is CAWGQSGNTIYF. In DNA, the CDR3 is TGTGCCTGGGGACAGTCTGGAAACACCATATATTTT.

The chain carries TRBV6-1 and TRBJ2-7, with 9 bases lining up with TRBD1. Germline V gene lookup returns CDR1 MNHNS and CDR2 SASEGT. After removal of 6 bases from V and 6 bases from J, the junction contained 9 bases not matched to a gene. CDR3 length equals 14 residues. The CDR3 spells CASRTGTGNPEQYF. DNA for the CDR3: TGTGCCAGCAGAACCGGGACAGGGAATCCCGAGCAGTACTTC.

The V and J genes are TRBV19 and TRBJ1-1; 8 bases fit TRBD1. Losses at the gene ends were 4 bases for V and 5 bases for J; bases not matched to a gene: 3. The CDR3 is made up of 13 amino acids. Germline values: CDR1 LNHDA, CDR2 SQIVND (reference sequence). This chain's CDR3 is CASSTTGVTEAFF. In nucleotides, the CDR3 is TGTGCCAGTAGTACGACAGGGGTGACTGAAGCTTTCTTT.

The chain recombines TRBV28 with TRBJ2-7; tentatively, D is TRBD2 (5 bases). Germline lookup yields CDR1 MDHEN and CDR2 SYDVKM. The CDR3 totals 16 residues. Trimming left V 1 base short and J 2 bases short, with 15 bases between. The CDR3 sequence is CASSLSNAGLPYEQYF. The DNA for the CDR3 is TGTGCCAGCAGTTTATCTAACGCGGGCCTGCCCTACGAGCAGTACTTC.

CDR3 protein: CASSQDGGGTLGELFF. The CDR3 DNA is TGTGCCAGCAGCCAAGACGGCGGGGGGACCCTCGGGGAGCTGTTTTTT. This rearrangement joins TRBV4-2 to TRBJ2-2; 8 bases agree with TRBD2. Per the germline V gene, CDR1 is LGHNA and CDR2 is YNFKEQ. The V gene end was trimmed by 0 bases and the J gene end by 7 bases; junction bases not matched to a gene: 7. CDR3 size: 16 residues.

CDR3 protein: CASSSLTGFQETQYF. CDR3 coding DNA: TGTGCCAGCAGTTCCCTTACAGGTTTCCAAGAGACCCAGTACTTC. The J gene is TRBJ2-5, the V gene TRBV27; a possible D gene is TRBD1 (5 bases). Trimming removed 4 bases from V and 1 base from J, with 13 bases in between. The CDR3 sequence is 15 residues long. Germline CDR1 MNHEY, CDR2 SMNVEV (reference sequence).